This TCR beta chain was sequenced in a study of blood T cell repertoires in COVID-19. Study information: Sites in the United States, Italy and Spain provided acute and convalescent COVID-19 samples.

Between the trimmed V and J ends, which lost 10 bases and 7 bases, there was a span of 23 bases. CDR3 size: 15 residues. From germline, CDR1 is LNHDA and CDR2 SQIVND (reference sequence). Authors' analysis steps: Amplification of reference gene primers was used by the study to estimate nucleated cell counts. Libraries were prepared by immunoSEQ multiplex PCR; TCRdb keeps only in-frame clonotypes and omits some of them. For V, J and clone size, that table is used; D and trimming come from the DNA. The sample shows 180,000 or so clones, 70% to 80% of them seen only once. This chain joins TRBV19 and TRBJ2-1, with a possible D match to TRBD2 (7 bases). This sequence was found in a woman aged 45-65 years with active or convalescent COVID-19. The specimen sequenced was peripheral blood. The CDR3 region is CATRGGGGPQNEQFF. The DNA for the CDR3 is TGTGCCACCCGAGGAGGGGGAGGGCCGCAAAATGAGCAGTTCTTC.